Listed below are T cell receptor beta chains from one sample, sequenced in a study of blood T cells in healthy people across ages. TCRdb re-analysed the 5' RACE reads in MiXCR, keeping a single row per CDR3 protein. The data contain roughly 650,000 distinct CDR3 sequences, roughly 30% of them singletons. The sequencing input was blood. The source is a woman over 75 in good health. Each CDR3 is given with its conserved first and last residue. D genes are given only for firm matches. The listing skips clone size in some rows; elsewhere it reads once, few, many or a size class.

CDR3 protein	CDR3 DNA	D gene	clone size	V gene	J gene
CATSDQRGGANVLTF	TGTGCCACCAGTGATCAAAGGGGCGGGGCCAACGTCCTGACTTTC	NA	NA	TRBV24-1	TRBJ2-6
CASSFSPGNTGELFF	TGTGCCAGCAGCTTTAGTCCAGGGAACACCGGGGAGCTGTTTTTT	NA	NA	TRBV5-6	TRBJ2-2
CASGSAETQYF	TGTGCTAGTGGGAGTGCGGAGACCCAGTACTTC	NA	many	TRBV12-5	TRBJ2-5
CASSLGLAGGKLSTDTQYF	TGTGCCAGCAGCTTAGGGCTAGCGGGGGGCAAACTTAGCACAGATACGCAGTATTTT	TRBD2	NA	TRBV7-8	TRBJ2-3
CASRVQTGEGGYTF	TGCGCCAGCCGAGTCCAGACAGGGGAAGGAGGCTACACCTTC	TRBD1	many	TRBV5-1	TRBJ1-2
CASSQERAGGGYEQYF	TGTGCCAGCAGCCAAGAGCGGGCGGGGGGAGGATACGAGCAGTACTTC	TRBD2	NA	TRBV4-2	TRBJ2-7
CASSDSSGGANEQFF	TGTGCCAGCAGTGACTCTAGCGGGGGGGCCAATGAGCAGTTCTTC	TRBD2	many	TRBV6-4	TRBJ2-1
CASTHDRGNYEQYF	TGTGCCAGCACCCATGACAGGGGAAACTACGAGCAGTACTTC	TRBD1	once	TRBV7-8	TRBJ2-7
CASSLMGVGNEQFF	TGTGCCAGCAGCTTAATGGGGGTAGGGAATGAGCAGTTCTTC	NA	many	TRBV7-3	TRBJ2-1
CSARVNQGRALDSPLHF	TGCAGTGCTAGAGTCAACCAGGGACGGGCCTTGGATTCACCCCTCCACTTT	NA	NA	TRBV20-1	TRBJ1-6
CASSYSFRNEQFF	TGTGCCAGCAGTTACTCATTTCGCAATGAGCAGTTCTTC	NA	many	TRBV6-2/TRBV6-3	TRBJ2-1
CASTYERGGLGEQFF	TGTGCCAGCACCTACGAGCGGGGGGGCCTCGGTGAGCAGTTCTTC	TRBD2	few	TRBV4-2	TRBJ2-1
CASSPLAGANTDTQYF	TGTGCCAGCTCACCTCTAGCGGGAGCGAACACAGATACGCAGTATTTT	TRBD2	NA	TRBV18	TRBJ2-3
CASNRWDRRQETQYF	TGTGCCAGCAACCGATGGGACAGGAGACAAGAGACCCAGTACTTC	TRBD1	many	TRBV5-6	TRBJ2-5
CASSVVASGGHPDTQYF	TGTGCCAGCAGCGTAGTGGCTAGCGGGGGGCATCCAGATACGCAGTATTTT	TRBD2	NA	TRBV9	TRBJ2-3
CASSSRDRVVADTQYF	TGTGCCAGCAGTTCCCGGGACAGGGTGGTAGCAGATACGCAGTATTTT	TRBD1	NA	TRBV12-3/TRBV12-4	TRBJ2-3
CASRQGAPTGELFF	TGTGCCAGCAGACAGGGCGCCCCCACCGGGGAGCTGTTTTTT	NA	few	TRBV27	TRBJ2-2
CASSFGGTGGYTF	TGTGCCAGCAGTTTCGGCGGAACAGGAGGCTACACCTTC	NA	NA	TRBV12-3/TRBV12-4	TRBJ1-2
CAISDRATDTQYF	TGTGCCATCAGTGACAGGGCCACAGATACGCAGTATTTT	NA	many	TRBV10-3	TRBJ2-3
CASTPTGGLTDTQYF	TGCGCCAGCACTCCGACAGGGGGTCTCACAGATACGCAGTATTTT	TRBD1	NA	TRBV5-1	TRBJ2-3
CASSPGQRNQPQHF	TGTGCCAGCAGCCCGGGACAGAGAAATCAGCCCCAGCATTTT	TRBD1	many	TRBV7-2	TRBJ1-5
CASSLAGGPEETQYF	TGTGCCAGCAGCTTAGCGGGGGGGCCGGAGGAGACCCAGTACTTC	TRBD2	NA	TRBV5-6	TRBJ2-5
CASSVAGTDNEQFF	TGTGCCAGCAGCGTAGCAGGGACAGACAATGAGCAGTTCTTC	TRBD1	many	TRBV9	TRBJ2-1
CASSYPRTGDGAFF	TGTGCCAGCAGCTACCCGCGGACAGGGGATGGGGCTTTCTTT	TRBD1	NA	TRBV6-1	TRBJ1-1
CARSQDSDYGYTF	TGTGCCAGGAGCCAGGACAGTGACTATGGCTACACCTTC	NA	NA	TRBV2	TRBJ1-2
CASSLGGGRYTF	TGTGCCAGCAGCCTCGGCGGGGGTCGCTACACCTTC	NA	many	TRBV7-9	TRBJ1-2
CASRSDVQSLSSYNEQFF	TGTGCCAGCAGAAGTGACGTCCAGAGCCTTAGCTCCTACAATGAGCAGTTCTTC	NA	many	TRBV12-3/TRBV12-4	TRBJ2-1
CTSSFGYEQYF	TGTACCAGCAGTTTCGGTTACGAGCAGTACTTC	NA	NA	TRBV12-3/TRBV12-4	TRBJ2-7
CATSRDGAGGLADEQYF	TGTGCCACCAGCAGAGATGGGGCGGGGGGGCTGGCTGATGAGCAGTACTTC	TRBD2	NA	TRBV15	TRBJ2-5
CASSFRPRGGETQYF	TGTGCCAGCAGCTTCAGGCCTAGGGGTGGAGAGACCCAGTACTTC	NA	NA	TRBV4-2	TRBJ2-5
CASRLGREAFF	TGTGCCAGCAGGTTGGGCAGAGAAGCTTTCTTT	NA	few	TRBV7-9	TRBJ1-1
CASSQDSHRSSGNTTYF	TGCGCCAGCAGCCAAGATAGTCACCGTAGCTCTGGAAACACCACATATTTT	NA	NA	TRBV4-3	TRBJ1-3
CASSEGSQPQHF	TGTGCCAGCAGTGAGGGGTCCCAGCCCCAGCATTTT	NA	NA	TRBV2	TRBJ1-5
CATSLAGDGDTQYF	TGTGCCACCTCACTAGCGGGAGATGGAGATACGCAGTATTTT	TRBD2	NA	TRBV24-1	TRBJ2-3
CASSLWVQDQETQFF	TGCGCCAGCAGCTTGTGGGTCCAGGATCAAGAGACCCAGTTCTTC	NA	once	TRBV5-1	TRBJ2-1
CASMRTSGAYNEQFF	TGTGCCAGCATGAGAACTAGCGGGGCCTACAATGAGCAGTTCTTC	TRBD2	NA	TRBV7-8	TRBJ2-1
CACSFRRLQQYF	TGTGCCTGCAGTTTTAGGCGTCTCCAGCAGTACTTC	NA	many	TRBV12-3/TRBV12-4	TRBJ2-7